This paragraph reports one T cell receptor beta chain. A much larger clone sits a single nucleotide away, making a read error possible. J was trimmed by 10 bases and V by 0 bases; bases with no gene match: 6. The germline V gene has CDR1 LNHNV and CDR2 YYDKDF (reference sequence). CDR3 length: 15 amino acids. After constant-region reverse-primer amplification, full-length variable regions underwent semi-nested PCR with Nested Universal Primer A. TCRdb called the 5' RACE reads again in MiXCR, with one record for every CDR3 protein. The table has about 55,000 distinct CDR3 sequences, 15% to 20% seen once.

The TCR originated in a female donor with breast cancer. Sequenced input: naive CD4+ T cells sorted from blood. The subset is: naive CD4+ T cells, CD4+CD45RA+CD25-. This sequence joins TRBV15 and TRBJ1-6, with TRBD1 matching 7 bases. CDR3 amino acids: CATSRDETGLSPLHF. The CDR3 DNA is TGTGCCACCAGCAGAGATGAGACAGGGTTATCACCCCTCCACTTT. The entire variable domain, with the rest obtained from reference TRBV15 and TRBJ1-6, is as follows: DAMVIQNPRYQVTQFGKPVTLSCSQTLNHNVMYWYQQKSSQAPKLLFHYYDKDFNNEADTPDNFQSRRPNTSFCFLDIRSPGLGDTAMYLCATSRDETGLSPLHFGNGTRLTVT.